This is a list of T cell receptor beta chains from one sample in a study of neurological immune-mediated disorders. From the 5' RACE reads, TCRdb called clonotypes with MiXCR, one entry per CDR3 protein. The repertoire includes some 54,000 distinct CDR3 sequences, around a tenth of them detected once, and about 6.6% sits in the top ten. Sample: PBMCs. The receptors stem from a male donor with HTLV-1-associated myelopathy (HAM/TSP). The CDR3 runs from the conserved cysteine through the conserved F or W. D genes are given only for firm matches. The size entry is marked missing in some rows and otherwise reads once, few, many or a size class.

j_call | cdr3_length | d_call | v_call | clone_size | cdr3_aa | cdr3_nt
TRBJ1-2 | 14 | - | TRBV7-9 | many | CASSPPGTHYGYTF | TGTGCCAGCTCGCCCCCCGGGACCCACTATGGCTACACCTTC
TRBJ2-5 | 15 | TRBD2 | TRBV10-3 | many | CAIRPGEGHQETQYF | TGTGCCATCAGGCCCGGGGAGGGCCATCAAGAGACCCAGTACTTC
TRBJ1-5 | 12 | - | TRBV28 | many | CASSHGYQPQHF | TGTGCCAGCAGCCACGGGTATCAGCCCCAGCATTTT
TRBJ1-1 | 11 | - | TRBV28 | many | CASASEVRAFF | TGTGCCAGCGCCAGCGAGGTCCGCGCTTTCTTT
TRBJ2-1 | 16 | - | TRBV12-3/TRBV12-4 | many | CASSLGDTLYVNEQFF | TGTGCCAGCAGTTTAGGGGACACCCTTTACGTCAATGAGCAGTTCTTC
TRBJ1-1 | 15 | - | TRBV14 | - | CASRQRAGGNTEAFF | TGTGCAAGCAGACAGAGAGCGGGGGGTAACACTGAAGCTTTCTTT
TRBJ1-5 | 13 | - | TRBV27 | many | CASSRQVNQPQHF | TGTGCCAGCAGTAGACAGGTAAATCAGCCCCAGCATTTT
TRBJ2-3 | 16 | - | TRBV3-1 | many | CASSQDDALSTDTQYF | TGTGCCAGCAGCCAAGATGACGCGCTCAGCACAGATACGCAGTATTTT
TRBJ1-3 | 11 | - | TRBV29-1 | many | CSAQQGNTIYF | TGCAGCGCCCAACAGGGTAACACCATATATTTT
TRBJ1-1 | 17 | TRBD1 | TRBV28 | many | CASSLWGGGQTNTEAFF | TGTGCCAGCAGTTTATGGGGGGGGGGACAGACGAACACTGAAGCTTTCTTT
TRBJ2-1 | 14 | - | TRBV18 | many | CASSRPGSYNEQFF | TGTGCCAGCTCACGGCCGGGATCCTACAATGAGCAGTTCTTC
TRBJ2-3 | 14 | TRBD1 | TRBV20-1 | many | CSARDRGVPDTQYF | TGCAGTGCCAGGGACAGGGGAGTTCCAGATACGCAGTATTTT
TRBJ1-2 | 12 | - | TRBV12-3/TRBV12-4 | many | CASSLTNAGYTF | TGTGCCAGCAGTCTTACAAACGCTGGCTACACCTTC
TRBJ2-2 | 15 | TRBD1 | TRBV10-3 | many | CAISPGQGNTGELFF | TGTGCCATCAGTCCGGGACAGGGTAACACCGGGGAGCTGTTTTTT
TRBJ2-7 | 16 | TRBD2 | TRBV3-1 | many | CASSQAPAGALYEQYF | TGTGCCAGCAGCCAAGCCCCAGCGGGGGCTCTCTACGAGCAGTACTTC
TRBJ1-5 | 16 | TRBD1 | TRBV28 | many | CASSPPIGRGYQPQHF | TGTGCCAGCAGTCCTCCGATAGGCAGGGGGTATCAGCCCCAGCATTTT
TRBJ2-7 | 13 | TRBD2 | TRBV12-3/TRBV12-4 | many | CASSLSGGVEQYF | TGTGCCAGCAGTTTAAGCGGGGGGGTCGAGCAGTACTTC
TRBJ1-5 | 13 | TRBD1 | TRBV20-1 | many | CSALRDRAQPQHF | TGCAGTGCTCTGAGGGACAGGGCTCAGCCCCAGCATTTT
TRBJ2-1 | 15 | - | TRBV20-1 | many | CSADRFRSSYNEQFF | TGCAGTGCCGACAGGTTTCGGAGCTCCTACAATGAGCAGTTCTTC
TRBJ1-1 | 14 | - | TRBV7-9 | many | CASGEGFMNTEAFF | TGTGCCAGCGGGGAGGGGTTCATGAACACTGAAGCTTTCTTT
TRBJ2-1 | 15 | - | TRBV5-1 | many | CASRTVLQSYNEQFF | TGCGCCAGCAGGACAGTGCTTCAGTCCTACAATGAGCAGTTCTTC
TRBJ2-3 | 15 | - | TRBV29-1 | many | CSVEGAGLSTDTQYF | TGCAGCGTTGAAGGGGCCGGGCTAAGCACAGATACGCAGTATTTT
TRBJ1-4 | 14 | - | TRBV9 | - | CASSVASRGEKLFF | TGTGCCAGCAGCGTAGCAAGTCGGGGGGAAAAACTGTTTTTT
TRBJ2-3 | 14 | - | TRBV7-2 | - | CASSLGGNQGTQYF | TGTGCCAGCAGCTTAGGGGGTAATCAGGGTACGCAGTATTTT
TRBJ2-1 | 15 | - | TRBV5-1 | - | CASSWSLSVYNEQFF | TGCGCCAGCAGCTGGTCCTTAAGTGTTTACAATGAGCAGTTCTTC
TRBJ1-1 | 15 | - | TRBV7-2 | many | CASSLGPDKNTEAFF | TGTGCCAGCAGCTTAGGCCCAGATAAGAACACTGAAGCTTTCTTT
TRBJ1-4 | 13 | - | TRBV7-9 | many | CASSYSGSEKLFF | TGTGCCAGCAGCTACAGCGGGAGTGAAAAACTGTTTTTT
TRBJ1-4 | 15 | - | TRBV7-9 | few | CASSLEAQRNEKLFF | TGTGCCAGCAGCTTAGAAGCACAGCGTAATGAAAAACTGTTTTTT
TRBJ2-5 | 15 | - | TRBV5-1 | - | CASSFPRGSQETQYF | TGCGCCAGCAGCTTTCCGCGGGGATCCCAAGAGACCCAGTACTTC
TRBJ1-6 | 13 | - | TRBV3-1 | many | CASSRGSVSPLHF | TGTGCCAGCAGCCGCGGATCTGTTTCACCCCTCCACTTT
TRBJ1-1 | 16 | - | TRBV5-1 | many | CASSLGWTPLNTEAFF | TGCGCCAGCAGCTTGGGTTGGACACCCTTGAACACTGAAGCTTTCTTT
TRBJ1-6 | 14 | - | TRBV6-6 | - | CASSQQGYNSPLHF | TGTGCCAGCAGTCAGCAGGGTTATAATTCACCCCTCCACTTT
TRBJ2-1 | 17 | TRBD2 | TRBV9 | many | CASSPFSGGNLYNEQFF | TGTGCCAGCAGCCCTTTTAGCGGGGGGAACCTCTACAATGAGCAGTTCTTC
TRBJ1-1 | 16 | - | TRBV7-2 | many | CASSWVPGAGYTEAFF | TGTGCCAGCAGCTGGGTACCAGGGGCTGGGTACACTGAAGCTTTCTTT
TRBJ2-5 | 16 | - | TRBV7-2 | many | CASSQSRTTVRETQYF | TGTGCCAGCAGCCAAAGCCGGACTACAGTACGGGAGACCCAGTACTTC
TRBJ2-7 | 17 | TRBD1 | TRBV9 | many | CASSAGWGQGATYEQYF | TGTGCCAGCAGCGCTGGATGGGGGCAGGGGGCAACCTACGAGCAGTACTTC
TRBJ1-6 | 13 | - | TRBV7-9 | many | CASSLDGDSPLHF | TGTGCCAGCAGCTTGGATGGGGATTCACCCCTCCACTTT
TRBJ2-1 | 18 | TRBD2 | TRBV5-1 | - | CASSPRLLAGGTYNEQFF | TGCGCCAGCAGCCCTCGATTACTAGCGGGGGGGACCTACAATGAGCAGTTCTTC
TRBJ1-2 | 16 | - | TRBV25-1 | many | CAAKGIGTASSYGYTF | TGTGCCGCAAAGGGGATTGGGACGGCTTCATCCTATGGCTACACCTTC
TRBJ1-5 | 14 | TRBD1 | TRBV5-6 | few | CASSSPMTGETQHF | TGTGCCAGCAGCTCACCAATGACAGGGGAGACCCAGCATTTT
TRBJ2-1 | 17 | TRBD2 | TRBV24-1 | many | CATSLSGGAESYNEQFF | TGTGCCACCAGTTTATCCGGGGGGGCCGAGTCCTACAATGAGCAGTTCTTC
TRBJ2-2 | 17 | - | TRBV12-3/TRBV12-4 | few | CASNKAPWGYYTGELFF | TGTGCCAGCAACAAAGCCCCGTGGGGGTATTACACCGGGGAGCTGTTTTTT
TRBJ2-2 | 14 | - | TRBV6-2/TRBV6-3 | many | CASSYSGKAGELFF | TGTGCCAGCAGTTATTCAGGGAAGGCCGGGGAGCTGTTTTTT
TRBJ2-1 | 12 | - | TRBV7-9 | many | CASSPRWGLQFF | TGTGCCAGCAGCCCCAGGTGGGGGTTGCAGTTCTTC
TRBJ1-1 | 17 | - | TRBV6-5 | many | CASSYGSGPPMNTEAFF | TGTGCCAGCAGTTACGGGAGCGGCCCACCTATGAACACTGAAGCTTTCTTT
TRBJ2-7 | 13 | - | TRBV20-1 | many | CSASGGALYEQYF | TGCAGTGCTAGTGGCGGGGCACTCTACGAGCAGTACTTC
TRBJ2-7 | 16 | - | TRBV14 | - | CASSQDSGPSSYEQYF | TGTGCCAGCAGCCAAGACAGCGGACCAAGCTCCTACGAGCAGTACTTC
TRBJ1-2 | 18 | TRBD1 | TRBV6-5 | many | CASSYLRTGRRANYGYTF | TGTGCCAGCAGTTACCTACGGACAGGGAGGAGAGCGAACTATGGCTACACCTTC
TRBJ2-3 | 14 | - | TRBV7-2 | many | CASSRGVLTDTQYF | TGTGCCAGCAGCAGGGGAGTCCTCACAGATACGCAGTATTTT
TRBJ1-6 | 16 | TRBD1 | TRBV20-1 | many | CSASRGQGSRNSPLHF | TGCAGTGCTTCCCGGGGACAGGGATCTAGGAATTCACCCCTCCACTTT
TRBJ2-2 | 23 | TRBD2 | TRBV11-2 | many | CASSLPHWNFGLAGGSNTGELFF | TGTGCCAGCAGCTTGCCCCACTGGAATTTTGGGCTAGCGGGGGGTTCGAACACCGGGGAGCTGTTTTTT
TRBJ2-7 | 15 | - | TRBV7-2 | many | CASSQRDRGTYEQYF | TGTGCCAGCAGCCAGCGGGACAGAGGAACCTACGAGCAGTACTTC
TRBJ1-5 | 15 | - | TRBV27 | few | CASSLNRDPYQPQHF | TGTGCCAGCAGTCTCAACCGGGACCCTTATCAGCCCCAGCATTTT
TRBJ2-7 | 15 | - | TRBV9 | many | CASSLLPGTTYEQYF | TGTGCCAGCAGCCTTCTCCCCGGGACAACCTACGAGCAGTACTTC
TRBJ2-7 | 16 | - | TRBV12-2 | - | CASRLRLRTFKYEQYF | TGTGCAAGTCGCTTAAGGCTCAGGACCTTCAAATACGAGCAGTACTTC
TRBJ1-1 | 14 | - | TRBV7-8 | many | CASSRTTGNTEAFF | TGTGCCAGCAGCCGCACGACAGGGAACACTGAAGCTTTCTTT
TRBJ2-7 | 15 | - | TRBV5-1 | many | CASSLATGPTYEQYF | TGCGCCAGCAGCTTGGCCACAGGGCCGACCTACGAGCAGTACTTC
TRBJ2-5 | 14 | - | TRBV15 | many | CATSIRQGGETQYF | TGTGCCACCAGCATAAGACAGGGAGGGGAGACCCAGTACTTC
TRBJ2-7 | 12 | - | TRBV6-6 | many | CASSYSDSWQYF | TGTGCCAGCAGTTACTCGGACAGCTGGCAGTACTTC
TRBJ1-6 | 15 | - | TRBV5-1 | many | CASSLKQGLDSPLHF | TGCGCCAGCAGCTTGAAACAGGGATTAGATTCACCCCTCCACTTT